These 29 T cell receptor beta chains originate from one sample sequenced in a study of cytomegalovirus exposure and HLA in healthy donors. The PCR had 60 Vbeta and 13 Jbeta primers. Libraries were prepared by immunoSEQ multiplex PCR; TCRdb keeps only in-frame clonotypes and omits some of them. The sample has approximately 280,000 clones, over 85% seen once. The sample comprised PBMCs. These receptors all stem from a woman between 18 and 29 years old in good health and CMV-seronegative.

V and J are TRBV11-1 and TRBJ2-2; possible D gene TRBD2, 6 bases. The V end lost 1 base, the J end lost 3 bases, and 15 bases lay between the germline ends. CDR1 SGHAT and CDR2 FQDESV come from the germline V gene (reference sequence). The CDR3 contains 17 residues. Written as DNA, the CDR3 is TGTGCCAGCAGCTTAGACTGGGGAGGAGAGGACACCGGGGAGCTGTTTTTT. Translating it yields CASSLDWGGEDTGELFF.

A single count supports this clone. The rearrangement joins TRBV5-1 to TRBJ1-2; 7 nucleotides match TRBD1. The CDR3 has 16 residues. In germline, CDR1 is SGHRS, CDR2 YFSETQ. With 0 bases clipped from V and 4 bases from J, the junction kept 9 bases outside the gene matches. The CDR3 spells CASSLEVGGAGYGYTF. Here the CDR3 DNA reads TGCGCCAGCAGCTTGGAAGTAGGGGGCGCCGGCTATGGCTACACCTTC.

The V gene is TRBV6-5, the J gene TRBJ2-5, with D tentatively TRBD1 (6 bases). This CDR3 has 11 residues. Trimming took off 5 bases at V and 11 bases at J, with 12 bases between the two ends. Germline CDR1 and CDR2: MNHEY and SVGAGI. CDR3 sequence: CASSPQGKQYF. The CDR3 region has the DNA TGTGCCAGCAGTCCACAGGGCAAGCAGTACTTC.

The chain carries TRBV7-9 and TRBJ2-2; 11 positions agree with TRBD1. Germline V gene lookup returns CDR1 SEHNR and CDR2 FQNEAQ (reference sequence). This CDR3 has 16 residues. The V gene end was trimmed by 5 bases and the J gene end by 6 bases; junction bases not matched to a gene: 8. The DNA of the CDR3 is TGTGCCAGCAGCCCTGCCCCGGGACAGGGGGCCGGGGAGCTGTTTTTT. It encodes CASSPAPGQGAGELFF.

The rearrangement joins TRBV7-7 to TRBJ2-1, with D tentatively TRBD2 (7 bases). This CDR3 has 15 residues. From germline, CDR1 is SSHAT and CDR2 FNYEAQ (reference sequence). The V and J ends lost 0 bases and 7 bases respectively, with 13 bases between them. In nucleotides, the CDR3 is TGTGCCAGCAGCTTAGCGGGAGGGGGGAGGAATGAGCAGTTCTTC. This encodes CASSLAGGGRNEQFF.

The gene calls are TRBV10-2 and TRBJ2-5; 9 bases agree with TRBD2. V gave up 4 bases and J gave up 4 bases; unmatched junction bases: 1. The CDR3 extends over 13 amino acids. Germline V gives CDR1 WSHSY, CDR2 SAAADI. CDR3 in DNA: TGCGCCAGCAGTGGACTAGCGGCAGAGACCCAGTACTTC. Residues: CASSGLAAETQYF.

V gene TRBV6-5 combines with J gene TRBJ2-5; D might be TRBD1 (6 bases). The J call could be wrong; TRBJ2-7 is a better fit for the DNA end. Germline CDR1 reads MNHEY; CDR2 reads SVGAGI. This CDR3 has 14 amino acids. The CDR3: CASSPVDRAYEQYF. The CDR3 nucleotides are TGTGCCAGCAGTCCAGTGGACAGAGCCTACGAGCAGTACTTC.

The chain employs TRBV9 and TRBJ2-4; 8 bases fit TRBD2. V gave up 0 bases and J gave up 6 bases; unmatched junction bases: 11. Germline V gene data show CDR1 as SGDLS and CDR2 as YYNGEE. This CDR3 has 17 residues. CDR3 sequence reads: CASSVGAGGLTLNIQYF. The CDR3 DNA is TGTGCCAGCAGCGTAGGGGCGGGGGGCCTGACTTTAAACATTCAGTACTTC.

The CDR3 loop reads CASSPLTGKNEKLFF. The CDR3 DNA reads TGTGCCAGCTCACCCCTGACAGGGAAGAATGAAAAACTGTTTTTT. V is TRBV18 and J is TRBJ1-4, with 7 bases that match TRBD1. CDR3 length: 15 amino acids. V was pared by 3 bases and J by 5 bases, with 6 bases of the junction left unmatched. Germline V gene data show CDR1 as KGHSH and CDR2 as LQKENI.

The chain combines TRBV11-2 with TRBJ1-2; TRBD1 might be the D (6 bases). CDR1 and CDR2 from the germline V gene are SGHAT and FQNNGV. V gave up 2 bases and J gave up 2 bases, with 9 bases separating them. This CDR3 contains 14 residues. In nucleotides, the CDR3 is TGTGCCAGCAGCTTAACAGGGCGGAACTATGGCTACACCTTC. Translation gives CASSLTGRNYGYTF.

The chain is built from TRBV19 and TRBJ2-1; D may be TRBD2 (5 bases). The CDR3 runs 14 residues. The germline V gene encodes CDR1 LNHDA and CDR2 SQIVND (reference sequence). Trimming shortened V by 3 bases and J by 6 bases, and 12 bases separated the two germline ends. Here the CDR3 DNA reads TGTGCCAGTAGTATTCAGGTGGGGAGCAATGAGCAGTTCTTC. It codes for CASSIQVGSNEQFF.

As DNA, the CDR3 is TGTGCCTGGAGTGTACATATCTTCGGACAGAAGCTTAACTATGGCTACACCTTC. Encoded protein: CAWSVHIFGQKLNYGYTF. The chain uses TRBV30 and TRBJ1-2; a weak D match, TRBD1 (6 bases). CDR1 and CDR2 from the germline V gene are GTSNPN and SVGIG (reference sequence). V lost 0 bases and J 1 base, leaving 21 bases between the germline ends. CDR3 length: 18 amino acids.

This sequence joins TRBV1 and TRBJ2-2; the table calls TRBD1, which could not be checked here. TRBV1 is annotated as a pseudogene. The CDR3 consists of 17 residues. The CDR3 DNA reads TGCACCAGCAGCCCCTTCGCGATCGACAGAGAGTGCGGGGAGCTGTTTTTT. It translates to CTSSPFAIDRECGELFF.

The chain is built from TRBV29-1 and TRBJ1-2; 8 bases line up with TRBD1. The CDR3 is 15 residues long. V dropped 0 bases and J dropped 0; count of bases not matched to a gene: 3. From germline, CDR1 is SQVTM and CDR2 ANQGSEA. CDR3 bases: TGCAGCGTTGAAGAACAGGGGGGAGCTAACTATGGCTACACCTTC. Translated: CSVEEQGGANYGYTF.

This clone was picked up a small number of times. The rearrangement links TRBV29-1 to TRBJ2-7; D uncertain. With 2 bases removed from V and 1 base from J, the gap between germline ends came to 3 bases. CDR1 and CDR2 from the germline V gene are SQVTM and ANQGSEA. CDR3 length: 11 residues. CDR3 loop: CSVESSYEQYF. The DNA of the CDR3 is TGCAGCGTTGAATCGTCCTACGAGCAGTACTTC.

The V call is TRBV7-2, the J call TRBJ2-1; no reliable D call. V shed 5 bases and J shed 4 bases, with 9 bases lying between them. Germline lookup yields CDR1 SGHTA and CDR2 FQGNSA. This CDR3 region has 13 residues. The CDR3 nucleotides read TGTGCCAGCAGCACCAGGAAGTACAATGAGCAGTTCTTC. Its protein is CASSTRKYNEQFF. The full variable domain, completed using reference TRBV7-2 and TRBJ2-1, is GAGVSQSPSNKVTEKGKDVELRCDPISGHTALYWYRQSLGQGLEFLIYFQGNSAPDKSGLPSDRFSAERTGGSVSTLTIQRTQQEDSAVYLCASSTRKYNEQFFGPGTRLTVL.

V usage is TRBV6-1 and J usage is TRBJ2-6, with D possibly being TRBD1 (6 bases). Trimming took 6 bases from V and 2 from J, leaving 11 bases between them. Germline lookup yields CDR1 MNHNS and CDR2 SASEGT. The CDR3 extends over 15 amino acids. The CDR3 DNA reads as TGTGCCAGCAGCGACTACAGGGCTGGGGCCAACGTCCTGACTTTC. This codes for CASSDYRAGANVLTF.

This clone is a singleton in its sample. This chain links TRBV5-1 with TRBJ1-1, with 8 positions matching TRBD1. V shed 0 bases and J 1 base; nucleotides not matched to a gene: 8. The CDR3 sequence is 17 residues long. Germline V gene lookup returns CDR1 SGHRS and CDR2 YFSETQ. The CDR3 sequence: CASSLGQGWIQNTEAFF. The CDR3 coding sequence is TGCGCCAGCAGCTTGGGACAGGGGTGGATTCAGAACACTGAAGCTTTCTTT.

The V call is TRBV27, the J call TRBJ1-2, with D perhaps TRBD1 (5 bases). V dropped 4 bases and J dropped 7 bases, with 16 bases sitting between them. CDR1 is MNHEY, CDR2 SMNVEV, per germline (reference sequence). The CDR3 is 14 residues long. The CDR3 loop reads CASSSTSPGGGYTF. The CDR3 nucleotides are TGTGCCAGCAGTTCCACAAGCCCCGGGGGTGGCTACACCTTC.

Here the CDR3 DNA reads TGTGCCAGTAGTATAATTAGCGGGGTCTATGAGCAGTTCTTC. Protein sequence: CASSIISGVYEQFF. The chain carries TRBV19 and TRBJ2-1; TRBD2 agrees at 8 bases. This CDR3 has 14 residues. Trimming at V came to 2 bases and at J to 8 bases, leaving 5 bases not matched to a gene. Germline V gives CDR1 LNHDA, CDR2 SQIVND (reference sequence).

The chain carries TRBV18 and TRBJ2-7, with TRBD1 matching over 8 bases. The CDR3 runs to 15 residues. Germline CDR1 is KGHSH and CDR2 is LQKENI. V trimming: 2 bases; J trimming: 6 bases; junction bases outside the gene matches: 9. Here the CDR3 reads CASSPRTGPRLEQYF. The DNA for the CDR3 is TGTGCCAGCTCACCAAGGACAGGGCCCCGCCTCGAGCAGTACTTC.

J is TRBJ1-2 and V is TRBV18, with D possibly being TRBD1 (5 bases). This CDR3 region has 14 residues. The ends were cut back, 0 bases at V and 8 bases at J, with 13 bases in the middle. Germline loops: CDR1 KGHSH, CDR2 LQKENI. CDR3 DNA sequence: TGTGCCAGCTCACCACCCGCGGGGGTAGGGGGCTACACCTTC. Translating gives CASSPPAGVGGYTF. The full variable domain, rest sourced from reference TRBV18 and TRBJ1-2, is NAGVMQNPRHLVRRRGQEARLRCSPMKGHSHVYWYRQLPEEGLKFMVYLQKENIIDESGMPKERFSAEFPKEGPSILRIQQVVRGDSAAYFCASSPPAGVGGYTFGSGTRLTVV.

The chain has TRBV18 and TRBJ1-2; D possibly corresponds to TRBD1 (6 bases). Trimming cost V 0 bases and J 3 bases, with 8 bases left between them. CDR1 KGHSH and CDR2 LQKENI come from the germline V gene. The length of the CDR3 is 14 residues. The CDR3 nucleotides are TGTGCCAGCTCACCACCGGACAGTTACTATGGCTACACCTTC. Translation: CASSPPDSYYGYTF.

This chain uses TRBV13 with TRBJ2-7, with D perhaps TRBD2 (6 bases). The CDR3 has 15 amino acids. V lost 5 bases to trimming and J lost 7 bases, with 21 bases between them. Per the germline V gene, CDR1 is PRHDT and CDR2 is FYEKMQ (reference sequence). The CDR3 nucleotides read TGTGCCAGCAGCCCCCCGGGACTGGGAAGTTATGAGCAGTACTTC. Amino acids: CASSPPGLGSYEQYF.

This clone has only one observation. The chain recombines TRBV2 with TRBJ1-4; possibly TRBD1 for D (5 bases). Germline CDR1 is SNHLY and CDR2 is FYNNEI. V was cut by 6 bases and J by 10 bases, with 15 bases left in between. This CDR3 contains 13 residues. This CDR3 is CASSTAAGGKLFF. The DNA of the CDR3 is TGTGCCAGCAGCACCGCGGCCGGGGGAAAACTGTTTTTT.

The J gene is TRBJ1-4, the V gene TRBV5-1; tentative D call: TRBD1 (5 bases). V lost 4 bases and J lost 7, with 14 bases in between. Germline values: CDR1 SGHRS, CDR2 YFSETQ. The length of the CDR3 is 14 residues. DNA for the CDR3: TGCGCCAGCAGCCCGATCGCAGGGATTGAAAAACTGTTTTTT. Translated, it gives CASSPIAGIEKLFF.

This clone was seen a single time. The chain combines TRBV7-9 with TRBJ2-5; TRBD2 matches 8 bases. The V and J ends lost 6 bases and 1 base, in that order; junction bases with no gene match: 10. This CDR3 is 16 amino acids long. Germline V CDR1 and CDR2: SEHNR, FQNEAQ (reference sequence). The CDR3 here is CASSSLTGTSQETQYF. The CDR3 nucleotides read TGTGCCAGCAGTTCTCTAACCGGGACTAGCCAAGAGACCCAGTACTTC. The full variable domain, completed using reference TRBV7-9 and TRBJ2-5, is DTGVSQNPRHKITKRGQNVTFRCDPISEHNRLYWYRQTLGQGPEFLTYFQNEAQLEKSRLLSDRFSAERPKGSFSTLEIQRTEQGDSAMYLCASSSLTGTSQETQYFGPGTRLLVL.

Only one count was recorded for this clone. The same CDR3 can be traced to other DNA sequences in this sample. This sequence joins TRBV19 and TRBJ1-1, with 11 bases matching TRBD1. Per germline, CDR1 LNHDA and CDR2 SQIVND (reference sequence). V shed 4 bases, J shed 3 bases, and the junction held 4 bases outside the gene matches. The CDR3 sequence is 15 residues long. The CDR3 bases are TGTGCCAGTAGTAGGGACAGGGGGATGGACACTGAAGCTTTCTTT. The encoded protein is CASSRDRGMDTEAFF.

The J gene is TRBJ1-1, the V gene TRBV7-9; D gene unclear. The CDR3 is 13 residues long. V was cut by 5 bases and J by 5 bases, with 12 bases left in between. The germline CDR1 and CDR2 sequences are SEHNR and FQNEAQ (reference sequence). The chain's CDR3 is CASSPPGRTEAFF. CDR3 DNA: TGTGCCAGCAGCCCGCCCGGGAGGACTGAAGCTTTCTTT.